These 16 T cell receptor beta chains were all obtained from the same sample, sequenced in a study of blood T cell repertoires in COVID-19. Using immunoSEQ multiplex PCR, the repertoire was profiled, and TCRdb retains in-frame clones only, with some absent. This sample has 120,000 to 150,000 clones, with approximately 90% found just once. The specimen sequenced was peripheral blood. Receptors originate from a woman aged 60-75 years with active COVID-19.

This rearrangement joins TRBV10-3 to TRBJ2-5; weak D call: TRBD2 (5 bases). The germline V and J ends were trimmed by 3 bases and 5 bases, with 10 bases remaining between them. CDR3 size: 13 residues. Per the germline V gene, CDR1 is ENHRY and CDR2 is SYGVKD. The CDR3 region is CAISDRGRETQYF. The CDR3 DNA sequence: TGTGCCATCAGTGATCGGGGTAGGGAGACCCAGTACTTC.

This clone has only one observation. The chain carries TRBV10-3 and TRBJ2-1; 13 bases are shared with TRBD2. CDR3 length equals 14 residues. Trimming took 8 bases from V and 8 from J; bases not matched to a gene: 6. Germline V gene sequence: CDR1 ENHRY, CDR2 SYGVKD. As DNA, the CDR3 is TGTGCCATCGGAGGACTAGCGGGAGACCATGAGCAGTTCTTC. Its translation is CAIGGLAGDHEQFF.

The gene calls are TRBV7-9 and TRBJ2-7; the match to TRBD2 covers 8 bases. After removal of 4 bases from V and 4 bases from J, the junction contained 9 bases not matched to a gene. The CDR3 sequence is 15 residues long. CDR1 SEHNR and CDR2 FQNEAQ come from the germline V gene (reference sequence). The CDR3 region has the DNA TGTGCCAGCAGCTCCCCCGCGGGGGGCACATACGAGCAGTACTTC. The encoded protein is CASSSPAGGTYEQYF.

This chain links TRBV28 with TRBJ2-7, with 9 bases that match TRBD2. Unmatched junction bases numbered 7, after V lost 7 bases and J lost 3 bases. Germline loops: CDR1 MDHEN, CDR2 SYDVKM. The CDR3 spans 14 residues. For the CDR3, the DNA is TGTGCCAGCACTGCGGGAGGGCTACTCTACGAGCAGTACTTC. Residues: CASTAGGLLYEQYF.

The J gene is TRBJ2-5, the V gene TRBV15; 11 bases line up with TRBD2. V lost 3 bases to trimming and J lost 2 bases; unmatched junction nucleotides: 5. Germline V lookup: CDR1 LNHNV, CDR2 YYDKDF (reference sequence). The CDR3 extends over 16 amino acids. Written as DNA, the CDR3 is TGTGCCACCAGCAGCGGACTAGCGGGCCCGCAAGAGACCCAGTACTTC. This encodes CATSSGLAGPQETQYF.

This chain links TRBV6-2 or TRBV6-3 with TRBJ1-1; D uncertain. V gave up 0 bases and J gave up 8 bases, with 4 bases separating them. The CDR3 is 11 amino acids. The germline V gene has CDR1 MNHEY and CDR2 SVGEGT. CDR3 amino acids: CASSYSIEAFF. The CDR3 bases are TGTGCCAGCAGTTACTCAATAGAAGCTTTCTTT.

V and J are TRBV5-4 and TRBJ2-5; a weak D match, TRBD1 (6 bases). V was cut by 2 bases and J by 1 base, with 9 bases left in between. The germline V gene has CDR1 SGHNT and CDR2 YYREEE (reference sequence). The CDR3 spans 14 residues. CDR3 nucleotide sequence: TGTGCCAGCAGCTTAACAGGGACCCAAGAGACCCAGTACTTC. It encodes CASSLTGTQETQYF.

The gene calls are TRBV19 and TRBJ2-3; TRBD1 matches at 7 bases. This CDR3 is 14 amino acids long. With 3 bases clipped from V and 7 bases from J, the junction kept 7 bases outside the gene matches. Germline assignment: CDR1 LNHDA and CDR2 SQIVND (reference sequence). The CDR3 DNA reads TGTGCCAGTAGTATGGGCAGGGGGTTAAATACGCAGTATTTT. It codes for CASSMGRGLNTQYF.

The chain is built from TRBV5-1 and TRBJ1-1; the D gene is possibly TRBD1 (5 bases). CDR3 size: 18 residues. V dropped 0 bases and J dropped 0 bases, with 18 bases sitting between them. Germline assignment: CDR1 SGHRS and CDR2 YFSETQ. The CDR3 sequence: CASSLGYRIQIMNTEAFF. The CDR3 DNA reads as TGCGCCAGCAGCTTGGGATACAGGATCCAAATTATGAACACTGAAGCTTTCTTT.

This chain uses TRBV6-2 or TRBV6-3 with TRBJ1-2; 7 positions agree with TRBD1. This CDR3 comprises 15 residues. V gave up 5 bases and J gave up 2 bases; unmatched junction bases: 8. Germline V gene lookup returns CDR1 MNHEY and CDR2 SVGEGT. The CDR3 protein is CASSDNRGLNYGYTF. In DNA form, the CDR3 reads TGTGCCAGCAGTGATAACAGGGGACTGAACTATGGCTACACCTTC.

The chain uses TRBV19 and TRBJ1-2; D is perhaps TRBD1 (5 bases). This CDR3 spans 14 amino acids. Deletions cut 5 bases from V and 4 bases from J, with 14 bases between. In germline, CDR1 is LNHDA, CDR2 SQIVND (reference sequence). CDR3 nucleotide sequence: TGTGCCAGTAGTCCAACGGAGGGGTTCTATGGCTACACCTTC. Its protein product is CASSPTEGFYGYTF.

This clone has more than one count but fewer than ten. The chain has TRBV20-1 and TRBJ1-2; 11 bases align to TRBD1. The CDR3 spans 18 residues. V gave up 3 bases and J gave up 4 bases; unmatched junction bases: 16. Germline CDR1 DFQATT, CDR2 SNEGSKA (reference sequence). Here the CDR3 DNA reads TGCAGTGCTAGTACAAATTCCGGGACAGGGGGTAGAGTCTATGGCTACACCTTC. Translated: CSASTNSGTGGRVYGYTF.

The chain is built from TRBV9 and TRBJ1-4; 9 bases align to TRBD1. V shed 4 bases and J 12 bases; nucleotides not matched to a gene: 13. Per the germline V gene, CDR1 is SGDLS and CDR2 is YYNGEE. This CDR3 spans 15 amino acids. CDR3: CASSRPGQGFPELFF. In DNA form, the CDR3 reads TGTGCCAGCAGCCGACCGGGACAGGGATTTCCGGAACTGTTTTTT. Variable domain in full (rest from reference TRBV9 and TRBJ1-4): DSGVTQTPKHLITATGQRVTLRCSPRSGDLSVYWYQQSLDQGLQFLIQYYNGEERAKGNILERFSAQQFPDLHSELNLSSLELGDSALYFCASSRPGQGFPELFFGSGTQLSVL.

J is TRBJ2-7 and V is TRBV5-5; D is possibly TRBD1 (5 bases). Deletions cut 0 bases from V and 4 bases from J, with 17 bases between. Germline CDR1 and CDR2: SGHKS and YYEKEE (reference sequence). This CDR3 has 16 residues. CDR3 in DNA: TGTGCCAGCAGCTTGGCTGGGGCGCTACCTACGTACGAGCAGTACTTC. This translates into CASSLAGALPTYEQYF.

This chain uses TRBV28 with TRBJ2-1; 7 bases line up with TRBD2. The germline V gene encodes CDR1 MDHEN and CDR2 SYDVKM. This CDR3 region has 16 residues. Trimming removed 5 bases from V and 4 bases from J; junction bases left unmatched: 11. This CDR3 reads CASSGVLAENYNEQFF. CDR3 nucleotides: TGTGCCAGCAGTGGAGTCCTAGCGGAGAATTACAATGAGCAGTTCTTC.

This clone showed up just a few times. The CDR3 sequence: CASSPGVSSGTDTQYF. The DNA for the CDR3 is TGTGCCAGCAGCCCCGGTGTTTCGAGCGGCACAGATACGCAGTATTTT. The genes are TRBV7-3 and TRBJ2-3; the D is unclear. The germline V gene has CDR1 SGHTA and CDR2 FQGTGA. The CDR3 spans 16 residues. Trimming took 5 bases from V and 1 from J, leaving 16 bases between them. Based on the CDR3 plus reference TRBV7-3 and TRBJ2-3, the full variable domain is GAGVSQTPSNKVTEKGKYVELRCDPISGHTALYWYRQSLGQGPEFLIYFQGTGAADDSGLPNDRFFAVRPEGSVSTLKIQRTERGDSAVYLCASSPGVSSGTDTQYFGPGTRLTVL.